The next 15 T cell receptor beta chains were all read from a single sample in a study of T cells in Graves' hyperthyroidism and ophthalmopathy. TCR beta CDR3 regions were amplified from RNA. First-round RT-PCR with HTBI primers amplified the TCR CDR3 region. TCRdb used MiXCR to reprocess the multiplex PCR reads, holding one entry per CDR3 protein. The sample carries about 200,000 distinct CDR3 sequences, about 17% recorded once. The sequenced sample consisted of blood. The source of these receptors is a man aged 40-55 years with Graves' hyperthyroidism.

This clonotype was seen at least ten times. The chain carries TRBV27 and TRBJ2-7, with D uncertain. The CDR3 has 11 amino acids. CDR1 and CDR2 (germline): MNHEY, SMNVEV (reference sequence). Deletions cut 8 bases from V and 6 bases from J, with 11 bases between. Here the CDR3 reads CASAPSREQYF. CDR3 sequence (DNA): TGTGCCAGCGCCCCGAGTCGCGAGCAGTACTTC.

This clonotype showed up many times. The genes are TRBV13 and TRBJ2-6; D gene ambiguous. Trimming stripped 1 base from V and 0 bases from J, with 4 bases between. The CDR3 consists of 15 residues. Germline assignment: CDR1 PRHDT and CDR2 FYEKMQ (reference sequence). CDR3 region: CASSLDHSGANVLTF. As DNA, the CDR3 is TGTGCCAGCAGCTTAGACCACTCTGGGGCCAACGTCCTGACTTTC.

This clonotype has ten or more counts. This rearrangement joins TRBV10-3 to TRBJ1-2, with a weak D call TRBD1 (6 bases). The CDR3 spans 14 residues. Trimming removed 3 bases at V and 1 base at J, with 9 bases between. Per germline, CDR1 ENHRY and CDR2 SYGVKD. The CDR3 region is CAISERGVNYGYTF. In nucleotides, the CDR3 is TGTGCCATCAGTGAAAGGGGGGTTAACTATGGCTACACCTTC.

V is TRBV7-3 and J is TRBJ2-3; possibly TRBD1 for D (5 bases). Trimming pared 1 base from V and 3 bases from J, leaving 8 bases between. The CDR3 totals 14 residues. The germline CDR1 and CDR2 sequences are SGHTA and FQGTGA. CDR3 residues: CASSLRTQTDTQYF. The CDR3 DNA follows: TGTGCCAGCAGCTTAAGGACACAAACAGATACGCAGTATTTT.

This clonotype occurred many times. J is TRBJ2-1 and V is TRBV9; D is ambiguous. The ends were cut back, 3 bases at V and 8 bases at J, with 12 bases in the middle. CDR3 length: 13 residues. The germline CDR1 and CDR2 sequences are SGDLS and YYNGEE. CDR3 sequence: CASSGGSSHEQFF. DNA of the CDR3: TGTGCCAGCAGCGGTGGGTCGAGCCATGAGCAGTTCTTC.

Many counts were recorded for this clonotype. V usage is TRBV28 and J usage is TRBJ1-1; perhaps TRBD1 as D (5 bases). V was trimmed by 4 bases and J by 3 bases, leaving 15 bases between them. The CDR3 is 15 amino acids. Per germline, CDR1 MDHEN and CDR2 SYDVKM. CDR3 DNA sequence: TGTGCCAGCAGTTGGCAGGGTAGCACGGACACTGAAGCTTTCTTT. Protein: CASSWQGSTDTEAFF.

This clonotype has only a few counts. The V and J genes are TRBV10-3 and TRBJ1-2; perhaps TRBD1 as D (5 bases). This CDR3 is built from 13 residues. Germline values: CDR1 ENHRY, CDR2 SYGVKD. The V end lost 3 bases, the J end lost 5 bases, and 10 bases lay between the germline ends. The CDR3 protein is CAISDDRQYGYTF. The CDR3 DNA reads as TGTGCCATCAGTGATGACAGACAATATGGCTACACCTTC.

In its sample, this clonotype was seen many times. The chain has TRBV28 and TRBJ2-5, with 9 bases matching TRBD1. In germline, CDR1 is MDHEN, CDR2 SYDVKM. Losses at the gene ends were 3 bases for V and 12 bases for J; bases not matched to a gene: 11. This CDR3 contains 14 residues. In nucleotides, the CDR3 is TGTGCCAGCAGTTTGATCGGGACAGGGAAGTTTGAGTACTTC. This encodes CASSLIGTGKFEYF.

This clonotype was seen at least ten times. The J gene is TRBJ1-5, the V gene TRBV7-6; D remains ambiguous. The CDR3 length is 15 residues. Germline V gene lookup returns CDR1 SGHVS and CDR2 FNYEAQ. The ends were cut back, 5 bases at V and 7 bases at J, with 18 bases in the middle. The CDR3 sequence: CASSLNPGSKQPQHF. The CDR3 nucleotides read TGTGCCAGCAGCCTTAACCCCGGGAGTAAACAGCCCCAGCATTTT.

A note on this clonotype: A junction end diverges from the germline sequence, so it may reflect a read error. The V gene is TRBV18, the J gene TRBJ1-5; D call uncertain. Germline V gene sequence: CDR1 KGHSH, CDR2 LQKENI. The CDR3 is 12 residues long. In DNA form, the CDR3 reads TGTGCCAGCTCACCAGGGAATCAGGCCCAGCATTTT. It codes for CASSPGNQAQHF.

In its sample, this clonotype was seen many times. The rearrangement links TRBV7-2 to TRBJ2-1, with D tentatively TRBD1 or TRBD2 (5 bases each). This CDR3 is built from 11 residues. V dropped 6 bases and J dropped 11 bases, with 11 bases sitting between them. Germline CDR1 is SGHTA and CDR2 is FQGNSA. In nucleotides, the CDR3 is TGTGCCAGCAGGGGGGACGGGAAGCAGTTCTTC. As protein: CASRGDGKQFF.

This clonotype was detected many times. The DNA of the CDR3 is TGCGCCAGCAGCCAAGAAGATACTCTACGGAACACTGAAGCTTTCTTT. Translating gives CASSQEDTLRNTEAFF. This rearrangement joins TRBV4-1 to TRBJ1-1; D remains unclear. This CDR3 spans 16 amino acids. Trimming cost V 0 bases and J 1 base, with 12 bases left between them. Germline CDR1 and CDR2: MGHRA and YSYEKL.

The chain couples TRBV6-1 to TRBJ1-2; D may be TRBD1 (5 bases). V was pared by 5 bases and J by 2 bases, with 21 bases between. Germline CDR1 reads MNHNS; CDR2 reads SASEGT. This CDR3 is built from 17 residues. The CDR3 is CASSRDLRGSMNYGYTF. Written as DNA, the CDR3 is TGTGCCAGCAGTCGGGATTTGAGGGGCTCTATGAACTATGGCTACACCTTC.

This clonotype was detected a few times. This chain connects TRBV7-2 to TRBJ2-3; D is unresolved. This CDR3 has 14 amino acids. Per the germline V gene, CDR1 is SGHTA and CDR2 is FQGNSA. Trimming left V 5 bases short and J 6 bases short, with 15 bases between. The CDR3 sequence is CASSQDPGSDTQYF. In DNA, the CDR3 is TGTGCCAGCAGCCAAGATCCGGGTTCGGATACGCAGTATTTT.

A few counts support this clonotype. J is TRBJ1-4 and V is TRBV4-3, with D perhaps matching TRBD1 (6 bases). The V gene's germline CDR1 is LGHNA and CDR2 YSLEER. Trimming took off 2 bases at V and 8 bases at J, with 9 bases between the two ends. CDR3 length: 13 residues. The CDR3 coding sequence is TGCGCCAGCAGCCAAAGGGGGTTAGAAAAACTGTTTTTT. Translating it yields CASSQRGLEKLFF.